This is a list of T cell receptor beta chains from one sample in a study of molecular identifiers for immune sequencing clone quantification. MiXCR, applied by TCRdb to the PCR reads, yields one record per CDR3 protein. The data show over 600,000 distinct CDR3 sequences, approximately 20% seen once. The sample comprised naive CD8+ T cells from blood, with Jurkat cell RNA spiked in. These receptors originate from a human donor in good health. Some libraries in this study had Jurkat cell RNA spiked in. The CDR3 runs from the conserved cysteine through the conserved F or W. The D gene is left open where the match is weak. Size is omitted from some rows. Given values are once, few, many or a class for expanded clones.

V,D,size,J,CDR3,DNA
TRBV2,NA,NA,TRBJ2-7,CASRGTQWHEQYF,TGTGCCAGCAGGGGGACCCAATGGCACGAGCAGTACTTC
TRBV29-1,TRBD1,many,TRBJ2-2,CSVESQGAIGGELFF,TGCAGCGTTGAATCACAGGGGGCAATAGGCGGGGAGCTGTTTTTT
TRBV7-9,NA,NA,TRBJ2-7,CASSMTVSNEQYF,TGTGCCAGCAGCATGACAGTATCTAACGAGCAGTACTTC
TRBV4-1,NA,many,TRBJ1-4,CASSLFDLATNEKLFF,TGCGCCAGCAGCCTGTTCGATTTGGCAACTAATGAAAAACTGTTTTTT
TRBV7-9,TRBD2,NA,TRBJ2-5,CASSPPLAGGPPEETQYF,TGTGCCAGCAGCCCGCCACTAGCGGGAGGCCCCCCAGAAGAGACCCAGTACTTC
TRBV5-1,NA,NA,TRBJ1-4,CASGLAGGEKLFF,TGCGCCAGCGGCTTGGCGGGGGGTGAAAAACTGTTTTTT
TRBV7-9,TRBD2,NA,TRBJ2-1,CASSAGLTTYNEQFF,TGTGCCAGCAGCGCGGGACTAACTACCTACAATGAGCAGTTCTTC
TRBV9,NA,many,TRBJ2-7,CASSVSRDGAYEQYF,TGTGCCAGCAGCGTGAGCCGGGACGGAGCCTACGAGCAGTACTTC
TRBV7-2,TRBD2,many,TRBJ2-7,CASSLTASGHEQYF,TGTGCCAGCAGCTTAACCGCTAGCGGGCACGAGCAGTACTTC
TRBV12-3/TRBV12-4,NA,few,TRBJ2-5,CASSLRQTIQETQYF,TGTGCCAGCAGTTTAAGACAGACCATACAAGAGACCCAGTACTTC
TRBV6-2/TRBV6-3,NA,many,TRBJ2-2,CASCGALTGELFF,TGTGCCAGCTGCGGGGCCCTCACCGGGGAGCTGTTTTTT
TRBV7-6,NA,many,TRBJ2-7,CASSLEASSRPYEQYF,TGTGCCAGCAGCTTAGAGGCGTCTAGCAGACCCTACGAGCAGTACTTC
TRBV6-5,NA,many,TRBJ2-5,CASCGGTDQETQYF,TGTGCCAGCTGTGGGGGGACGGATCAAGAGACCCAGTACTTC
TRBV6-5,NA,NA,TRBJ2-2,CASSHVWGRDVNTGELFF,TGTGCCAGCAGCCACGTTTGGGGCAGGGACGTAAACACCGGGGAGCTGTTTTTT
TRBV12-3/TRBV12-4,TRBD2,few,TRBJ2-5,CASSFTSGGETQYF,TGTGCCAGCAGTTTTACTAGCGGGGGAGAGACCCAGTACTTC
TRBV29-1,NA,many,TRBJ1-2,CSVDWSAAIYGYTF,TGCAGCGTTGACTGGTCTGCCGCCATCTATGGCTACACCTTC
TRBV20-1,TRBD2,many,TRBJ2-3,CSARHLGLAGIDTQYF,TGCAGTGCTAGACACCTCGGACTAGCGGGGATAGATACGCAGTATTTT
TRBV5-1,TRBD2,many,TRBJ2-7,CASTKSSGPYEQYF,TGCGCCAGCACCAAATCTAGCGGTCCCTACGAGCAGTACTTC
TRBV6-5,NA,few,TRBJ2-3,CASSYSIGATLQDTQYF,TGTGCCAGCAGTTACTCGATTGGGGCCACGCTCCAGGATACGCAGTATTTT